This note documents a single T cell receptor (beta chain) sequence. Some clones are missing from TCRdb's copy, which holds only in-frame ones; the method was immunoSEQ multiplex PCR. The top ten clones hold around 1.7% of a sample with nearly 750,000 clones, 55% to 80% of them seen once. Per the germline V gene, CDR1 is MNHEY and CDR2 is SVGAGI. The CDR3 is 15 amino acids. J gave up 4 bases and V 5 bases, and 7 bases lay outside the gene matches. This specimen belongs to a study of shared clonotypes between healthy human individuals. Material: memory CD4+ T cells sorted from blood. Subset given: CD45RA-negative fraction. The chain carries TRBV6-5 and TRBJ2-5, with 10 positions matching TRBD2. This TCR was sampled from a woman aged 25 to 39 in good health. Here the CDR3 DNA reads TGTGCCAGCAGTAGACTAGCGGGTGAGGGAGAGACCCAGTACTTC. Its protein product is CASSRLAGEGETQYF.